The T cell receptor beta chain described here comes from a study of blood T cell repertoires in COVID-19. The overall study: The study drew acute and convalescent COVID-19 samples from the United States, Italy and Spain.

Participants had their cohort set by participant-reported clinical history. The method was immunoSEQ multiplex PCR; TCRdb's version includes in-frame clones alone and lacks a portion of them. The sample lists about 250,000 clones; 75% to 95% were seen once. The V gene's germline CDR1 is SGHTS and CDR2 YDEGEE. This CDR3 has 15 amino acids. V gave up 4 bases and J gave up 0 bases, with 12 bases separating them. The gene calls are TRBV5-8 and TRBJ2-3, with a possible D match to TRBD2 (6 bases). The clonotype was recovered from a woman in her late teens or twenties who had recovered from COVID-19. Sequencing input: PBMCs or T cells enriched from blood (not recorded which). DNA for the CDR3: TGTGCCAGCAGCGCGGGACGCTCCAGCACAGATACGCAGTATTTT. Translated, it gives CASSAGRSSTDTQYF.